The clone carrying this T cell receptor beta chain appeared once. Libraries were prepared by immunoSEQ multiplex PCR; TCRdb keeps only in-frame clonotypes and omits some of them. Of 50,000 to 55,000 clones listed, 88% are singletons. The data derive from a study of PD-L1 blockade in urothelial cancer. As for the study in general: Patients took up atezolizumab in 2014 at 1,200 mg intravenously every 3 weeks. Each patient had 0 to 3 earlier chemotherapy regimens.

Documented time point: peripheral blood 6 weeks after treatment start. Germline V gene data show CDR1 as SGHAT and CDR2 as FQNNGV. The CDR3 length is 13 residues. The germline V and J ends were trimmed by 6 bases and 1 base, with 6 bases remaining between them. Sequenced here: PBMCs, sampled around atezolizumab (anti-PD-L1) treatment. The source of this sequence is a man aged 55 to 70 with urothelial cancer. The rearrangement joins TRBV11-2 to TRBJ2-2; perhaps TRBD1 as D (5 bases). The CDR3 loop reads CASRTGNTGELFF. The CDR3 nucleotides read TGTGCCAGCAGAACAGGGAACACCGGGGAGCTGTTTTTT.